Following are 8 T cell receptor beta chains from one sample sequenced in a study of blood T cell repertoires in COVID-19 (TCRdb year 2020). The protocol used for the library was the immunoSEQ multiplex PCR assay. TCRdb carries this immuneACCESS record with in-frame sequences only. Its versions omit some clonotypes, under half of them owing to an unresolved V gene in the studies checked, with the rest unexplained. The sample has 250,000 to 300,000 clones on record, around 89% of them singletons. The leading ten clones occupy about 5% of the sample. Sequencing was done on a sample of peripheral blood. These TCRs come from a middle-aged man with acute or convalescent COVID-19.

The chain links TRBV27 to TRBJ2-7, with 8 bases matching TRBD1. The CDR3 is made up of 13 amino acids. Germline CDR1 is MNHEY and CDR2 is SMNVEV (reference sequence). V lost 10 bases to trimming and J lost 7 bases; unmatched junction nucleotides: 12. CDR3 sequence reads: CATGNRGAGEQYF. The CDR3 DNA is TGTGCCACCGGGAACAGGGGGGCGGGAGAGCAGTACTTC.

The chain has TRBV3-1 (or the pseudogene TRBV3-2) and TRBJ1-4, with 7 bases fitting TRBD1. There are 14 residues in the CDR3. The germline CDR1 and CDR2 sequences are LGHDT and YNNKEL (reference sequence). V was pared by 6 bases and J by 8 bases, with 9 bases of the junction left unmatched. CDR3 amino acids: CASSQTGLWEKLFF. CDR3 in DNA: TGTGCCAGCAGTCAGACAGGGCTTTGGGAAAAACTGTTTTTT.

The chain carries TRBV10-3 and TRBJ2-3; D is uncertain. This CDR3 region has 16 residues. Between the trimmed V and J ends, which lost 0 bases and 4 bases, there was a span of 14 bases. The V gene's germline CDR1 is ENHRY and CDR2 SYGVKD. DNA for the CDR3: TGTGCCATCAGTGAGTCTACGCAGTACAACCCAGATACGCAGTATTTT. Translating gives CAISESTQYNPDTQYF.

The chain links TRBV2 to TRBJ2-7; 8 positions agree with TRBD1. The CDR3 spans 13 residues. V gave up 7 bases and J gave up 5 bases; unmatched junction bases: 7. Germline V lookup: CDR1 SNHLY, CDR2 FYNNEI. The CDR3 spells CASKRQGANEQYF. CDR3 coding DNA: TGTGCCAGCAAGAGGCAGGGGGCCAACGAGCAGTACTTC.

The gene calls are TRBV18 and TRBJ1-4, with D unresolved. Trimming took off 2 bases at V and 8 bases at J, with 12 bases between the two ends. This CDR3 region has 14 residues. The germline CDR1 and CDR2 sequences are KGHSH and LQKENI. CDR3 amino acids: CASSPTVLNEKLFF. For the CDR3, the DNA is TGTGCCAGCTCACCAACGGTTCTTAACGAAAAACTGTTTTTT.

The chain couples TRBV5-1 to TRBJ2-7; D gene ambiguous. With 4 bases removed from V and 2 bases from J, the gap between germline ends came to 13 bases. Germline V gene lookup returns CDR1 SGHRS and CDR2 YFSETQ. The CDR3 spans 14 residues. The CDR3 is CASSPQPGPYEQYF. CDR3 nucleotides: TGCGCCAGCAGCCCACAACCTGGTCCCTACGAGCAGTACTTC.

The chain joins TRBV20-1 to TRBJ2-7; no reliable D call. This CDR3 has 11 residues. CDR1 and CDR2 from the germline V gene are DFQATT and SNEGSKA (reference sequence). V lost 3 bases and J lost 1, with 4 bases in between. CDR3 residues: CSARESYEQYF. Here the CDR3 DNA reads TGCAGTGCTAGGGAGTCCTACGAGCAGTACTTC.

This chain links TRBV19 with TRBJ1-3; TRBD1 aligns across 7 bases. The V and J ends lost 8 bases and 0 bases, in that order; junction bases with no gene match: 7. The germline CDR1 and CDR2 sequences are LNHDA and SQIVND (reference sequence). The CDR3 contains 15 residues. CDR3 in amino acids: CASGTGVRSGNTIYF. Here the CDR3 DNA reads TGTGCCAGTGGTACAGGGGTCCGCTCTGGAAACACCATATATTTT.